The TCR beta chain under discussion was sequenced for a study of T-cell reconstitution after alpha-beta-depleted transplantation in children. Study-wide points: At the one-year point after transplant, T-cell counts and TCRbeta diversity were found to come mostly from T cells that had been newly produced. Reportedly, roughly two months post-transplant, alpha-beta T cells arose from several hundred expanded graft clones. Several patients had high TCRbeta diversity at day 60; it came from surviving recipient T cells and thymic progenitors.

Unique molecular identifiers were incorporated into the prepared TCRbeta library. TCRdb redid the calling of the PCR reads with MiXCR, one entry per CDR3 protein. Of 800,000 to 1,000,000 distinct CDR3 sequences listed, 25% to 35% are singletons. The CDR3 loop spans 16 amino acids. In germline, CDR1 is MDHEN, CDR2 SYDVKM. The V end was cut by 7 bases, the J end by 0 bases, with 18 bases between. In regard to this clonotype: Antigen: not known.

V and J are TRBV28 and TRBJ1-2, with D possibly TRBD1 on 6 matching bases. This clonotype was obtained from a boy younger than two who had a stem cell transplant for SCID, so the T cells may come from the graft donor. The starting material was PBMCs, mostly from graft donor cells, obtained 360 days after TCRalphabeta/CD19-depleted stem cell transplant. CDR3 loop: CASTVDTGSSNYGYTF. In DNA form, the CDR3 reads TGTGCCAGCACCGTAGATACAGGGTCGTCTAACTATGGCTACACCTTC.